This entry describes one T cell receptor (beta chain). Produced via immunoSEQ multiplex PCR; TCRdb's table is partial and in-frame only. The sample has 200,000 or so clones, roughly 94% seen once; the top ten hold about 1.6%. This sample was taken from a study of control samples from healthy donors and cancer patients. Trimming took 8 bases from V and 4 from J, leaving 18 bases between them. Per the germline V gene, CDR1 is LNHNV and CDR2 is YYDKDF (reference sequence). The CDR3 is 16 residues long. What was sequenced was blood. This TCR was sampled from a man aged 50-60 years in good health. The rearrangement uses TRBV15 and TRBJ2-6; possibly TRBD2 for D (6 bases). The CDR3 nucleotides are TGTGCCACCCCCAGCGGGCCCACGGGAGGGGCCAACGTCCTGACTTTC. Translation gives CATPSGPTGGANVLTF.